This TCR beta chain derives from a study of blood T cell repertoires in COVID-19. Study overall: Sources were T cells, B-cell-depleted T cells, or PBMCs; the material itself was cDNA or gDNA.

Method: immunoSEQ multiplex PCR; TCRdb's copy keeps in-frame clones and lacks some. The table records about 250,000 clones, 85% to 90% of them present only once. Trimming took 7 bases from V and 7 from J; bases not matched to a gene: 6. CDR1 is SGHRS, CDR2 YFSETQ, per germline. There are 14 residues in the CDR3. Input material: PBMCs or T cells enriched from blood (not recorded which). The gene calls are TRBV5-1 and TRBJ2-1, with TRBD2 matching 12 bases. The receptor's source is a woman younger than 30 who had recovered from COVID-19. As DNA, the CDR3 is TGCGCCAGCCGGTTGACTAGCGGGGGTAATGAGCAGTTCTTC. Amino acid sequence: CASRLTSGGNEQFF.